This record covers a single TCR beta chain. The PCR contained 60 Vbeta and 13 Jbeta primers. Sequencing used immunoSEQ multiplex PCR; TCRdb keeps in-frame clones, though not all of them. The profile shows about 190,000 clones, over 70% of them singletons. This sample was included in a study of cytomegalovirus exposure and HLA in healthy donors. J gave up 5 bases and V 4 bases, and 11 bases lay outside the gene matches. Looked up from germline, CDR1 is SGHDT and CDR2 is YYEEEE. The length of the CDR3 is 15 residues. This TCR was recovered from a man in his fifties in good health and CMV-seronegative. The sample was PBMCs. This chain joins TRBV5-6 and TRBJ2-7; TRBD1 matches at 8 bases. CDR3 coding DNA: TGTGCCAGCAGCATCCGAGGACAGGGTAGGGACGAGCAGTACTTC. This sequence encodes CASSIRGQGRDEQYF.